Listed below are T cell receptor beta chains from one sample, sequenced in a study of shared clonotypes between healthy human individuals. Assay used: immunoSEQ multiplex PCR; TCRdb lists only in-frame clones, some missing. The sample shows about 590,000 clones, roughly 95% of them seen only once. Material for sequencing was naive CD8+ T cells sorted from blood. The receptors originated from a woman in her thirties in good health. CDR3s include the opening cysteine and the closing phenylalanine or tryptophan. The order of the fields is V gene, clone size, J gene, D gene, CDR3 DNA, CDR3 protein. A D gene is named only where the DNA matches it firmly. Clone size, where shown, is once, few, many, or a class for clones that have expanded.

V gene: TRBV7-9
clone size: .
J gene: TRBJ2-1
D gene: .
CDR3 DNA: TGTGCCAGCATCAACTCCGAGGCGGAGAACAATGAGCAGTTCTTC
CDR3 protein: CASINSEAENNEQFF

V gene: TRBV7-9
clone size: .
J gene: TRBJ2-2
D gene: .
CDR3 DNA: TGTGCCAGCAGCCCTGCAGCGCATTCGAACACCGGGGAGCTGTTTTTT
CDR3 protein: CASSPAAHSNTGELFF

V gene: TRBV14
clone size: once
J gene: TRBJ2-2
D gene: .
CDR3 DNA: TGTGCCAGCAGCCTAACAGGGAACACCGGGGAGCTGTTTTTT
CDR3 protein: CASSLTGNTGELFF

V gene: TRBV7-9
clone size: .
J gene: TRBJ2-5
D gene: TRBD2
CDR3 DNA: TGTGCCAGCAGCTCCCCAGCGGGAGGGGTAGAGACCCAGTACTTC
CDR3 protein: CASSSPAGGVETQYF

V gene: TRBV5-6
clone size: .
J gene: TRBJ1-1
D gene: .
CDR3 DNA: TGTGCCAGCAGCTTGGGGGGGAACACTGAAGCTTTCTTT
CDR3 protein: CASSLGGNTEAFF

V gene: TRBV19
clone size: .
J gene: TRBJ2-5
D gene: .
CDR3 DNA: TGTGCCAGTAGGGGGGATTATCAGGCCGGCTGGGAGACCCAGTACTTC
CDR3 protein: CASRGDYQAGWETQYF

V gene: TRBV27
clone size: once
J gene: TRBJ2-7
D gene: TRBD2
CDR3 DNA: TGTGCCAGCAGTCCGGGACTAGCGGAGTACGAGCAGTACTTC
CDR3 protein: CASSPGLAEYEQYF

V gene: TRBV5-1
clone size: .
J gene: TRBJ1-2
D gene: .
CDR3 DNA: TGCGCCAGCAGCCTCGGGGCAGCCTATGGCTACACCTTC
CDR3 protein: CASSLGAAYGYTF

V gene: TRBV19
clone size: .
J gene: TRBJ1-4
D gene: .
CDR3 DNA: TGTGCCAGTATAGGCGGGTCTACTAATGAAAAACTGTTTTTT
CDR3 protein: CASIGGSTNEKLFF

V gene: TRBV7-9
clone size: .
J gene: TRBJ2-7
D gene: .
CDR3 DNA: TGTGCCAGCTCGGACAGAGACTACGAGCAGTACTTC
CDR3 protein: CASSDRDYEQYF

V gene: TRBV7-8
clone size: .
J gene: TRBJ2-5
D gene: .
CDR3 DNA: TGTGCCAGCAGCGCTAGGAGGCAGGTGCAAGAGACCCAGTACTTC
CDR3 protein: CASSARRQVQETQYF

V gene: TRBV7-3
clone size: .
J gene: TRBJ2-5
D gene: .
CDR3 DNA: TGTGCCAGCAGCCCAGATCAGGACCCTCAAACCATGAAGACCCAGTACTTC
CDR3 protein: CASSPDQDPQTMKTQYF

V gene: TRBV11-2
clone size: .
J gene: TRBJ2-7
D gene: .
CDR3 DNA: TGTGCCAGCAGCTTTTTAATCCCCGAGCAGTACTTC
CDR3 protein: CASSFLIPEQYF

V gene: TRBV4-1
clone size: .
J gene: TRBJ2-1
D gene: TRBD2
CDR3 DNA: TGCGCCAGCAGCCAAGTACGCGGGAGGGCCTACAATGAGCAGTTCTTC
CDR3 protein: CASSQVRGRAYNEQFF

V gene: TRBV13
clone size: .
J gene: TRBJ2-7
D gene: .
CDR3 DNA: TGTGCCAGCAGCTTAGAATGGGAGCAGTACTTC
CDR3 protein: CASSLEWEQYF

V gene: TRBV28
clone size: .
J gene: TRBJ2-7
D gene: .
CDR3 DNA: TGTGCCAGCAGTTTATTAACGGGACAATACTACGAGCAGTACTTC
CDR3 protein: CASSLLTGQYYEQYF

V gene: TRBV28
clone size: once
J gene: TRBJ1-2
D gene: .
CDR3 DNA: TGTGCCAGCAGGGGACCGAGGGCTAACTATGGCTACACCTTC
CDR3 protein: CASRGPRANYGYTF

V gene: TRBV28
clone size: .
J gene: TRBJ2-7
D gene: .
CDR3 DNA: TGTGCCAGCAGTCCGGGACTCGCGCCCGTTTCGGGGTTCGAGCAGTACTTC
CDR3 protein: CASSPGLAPVSGFEQYF

V gene: TRBV5-1
clone size: .
J gene: TRBJ2-3
D gene: .
CDR3 DNA: TGCGCCAGCAGCTTGTACCCAGATACGCAGTATTTT
CDR3 protein: CASSLYPDTQYF

V gene: TRBV7-8
clone size: .
J gene: TRBJ1-1
D gene: .
CDR3 DNA: TGTGCCAGCAGCCCGCTGCGACGGGGATTGACTGAAGCTTTCTTT
CDR3 protein: CASSPLRRGLTEAFF

V gene: TRBV11-3
clone size: .
J gene: TRBJ2-1
D gene: .
CDR3 DNA: TGTGCCAGCAGACCCTCGGGACACCCAGAGCAGTTCTTC
CDR3 protein: CASRPSGHPEQFF

V gene: TRBV19
clone size: .
J gene: TRBJ2-7
D gene: .
CDR3 DNA: TGTGCCACTTCCACGGGTCCCACCTACGAGCAGTACTTC
CDR3 protein: CATSTGPTYEQYF

V gene: TRBV7-9
clone size: .
J gene: TRBJ1-1
D gene: TRBD1
CDR3 DNA: TGTGCCAGCAGCTGGACAGGGGAGAACACTGAAGCTTTCTTT
CDR3 protein: CASSWTGENTEAFF

V gene: TRBV30
clone size: .
J gene: TRBJ1-5
D gene: TRBD1
CDR3 DNA: TGTGCCTGGAGTCCGGGACAGGGGAATCAGCCCCAGCATTTT
CDR3 protein: CAWSPGQGNQPQHF

V gene: TRBV18
clone size: .
J gene: TRBJ2-7
D gene: .
CDR3 DNA: TGTGCCAGCTCACCAATTTCGGGGCCCCCTCTCTACGAGCAGTACTTC
CDR3 protein: CASSPISGPPLYEQYF

V gene: TRBV11-2
clone size: .
J gene: TRBJ1-3
D gene: .
CDR3 DNA: TGTGCCAGCAGCTTAGAGGCCCTGGAAAACACCATATATTTT
CDR3 protein: CASSLEALENTIYF

V gene: TRBV11-2
clone size: .
J gene: TRBJ2-1
D gene: .
CDR3 DNA: TGTGCCAGCAGCCACGAGGGGATGGCGAATGAGCAGTTCTTC
CDR3 protein: CASSHEGMANEQFF

V gene: TRBV5-4
clone size: .
J gene: TRBJ2-7
D gene: TRBD2
CDR3 DNA: TGTGCCAGCAGCTCAGCGGGAGACTCCTACGAGCAGTACTTC
CDR3 protein: CASSSAGDSYEQYF

V gene: TRBV7-2
clone size: .
J gene: TRBJ2-2
D gene: TRBD2
CDR3 DNA: TGTGCCAGCAGCATGAGACTAGCGGGAGGGTCCACCGGGGAGCTGTTTTTT
CDR3 protein: CASSMRLAGGSTGELFF

V gene: TRBV28
clone size: .
J gene: TRBJ2-3
D gene: .
CDR3 DNA: TGTGCCAGCGGTACCTTAGAGACCACAGATACGCAGTATTTT
CDR3 protein: CASGTLETTDTQYF

V gene: TRBV5-1
clone size: .
J gene: TRBJ1-1
D gene: .
CDR3 DNA: TGCGCCAGCAGCTTGGACAGGGTTTGGGGGAACACTGAAGCTTTCTTT
CDR3 protein: CASSLDRVWGNTEAFF

V gene: TRBV6-5
clone size: .
J gene: TRBJ2-1
D gene: TRBD1
CDR3 DNA: TGTGCCAGCAGTTACCCCCAGGGGGAAATCGAATTCTTC
CDR3 protein: CASSYPQGEIEFF

V gene: TRBV30
clone size: once
J gene: TRBJ2-1
D gene: .
CDR3 DNA: TGTGCCTGGGGGGTATATGAGCAGTTCTTC
CDR3 protein: CAWGVYEQFF

V gene: TRBV7-9
clone size: .
J gene: TRBJ2-1
D gene: .
CDR3 DNA: TGTGCCAGCCGGGACCGAGACTACAATGAGCAGTTCTTC
CDR3 protein: CASRDRDYNEQFF

V gene: TRBV27
clone size: .
J gene: TRBJ2-7
D gene: .
CDR3 DNA: TGTGCCTCAAAGGGGGGTACGGCCTACGAGCAGTACTTC
CDR3 protein: CASKGGTAYEQYF

V gene: TRBV7-8
clone size: .
J gene: TRBJ1-1
D gene: .
CDR3 DNA: TGTGCCAGCAGCCAAGGGGATACTGAAGCTTTCTTT
CDR3 protein: CASSQGDTEAFF

V gene: TRBV28
clone size: .
J gene: TRBJ2-1
D gene: .
CDR3 DNA: TGTGCCAGCAAAGGACTCAGTGGGAGTTACAATGAGCAGTTCTTC
CDR3 protein: CASKGLSGSYNEQFF

V gene: TRBV6-5
clone size: .
J gene: TRBJ1-2
D gene: .
CDR3 DNA: TGTGCCAGCAGACCTGACGGGAATGACTATGGCTACACCTTC
CDR3 protein: CASRPDGNDYGYTF

V gene: TRBV27
clone size: .
J gene: TRBJ1-2
D gene: .
CDR3 DNA: TGTGCCAGCAGTCTCGGGGGGGCGGGAATAACCCCCTATGGCTACACCTTC
CDR3 protein: CASSLGGAGITPYGYTF

V gene: TRBV5-6
clone size: .
J gene: TRBJ1-2
D gene: TRBD1
CDR3 DNA: TGTGCCAGCAGCTTGCTCGGGACAGACTATGGCTACACCTTC
CDR3 protein: CASSLLGTDYGYTF

V gene: TRBV27
clone size: .
J gene: TRBJ2-1
D gene: TRBD2
CDR3 DNA: TGTGCCAGCAGACCCCTCAGGGAGGGTCCTCCTTCCTACAATGAGCAGTTCTTC
CDR3 protein: CASRPLREGPPSYNEQFF

V gene: TRBV6-1
clone size: once
J gene: TRBJ1-3
D gene: .
CDR3 DNA: TGTGCCAGTTCCATCAGGGACTCTGGAAACACCATATATTTT
CDR3 protein: CASSIRDSGNTIYF